This TCR beta chain was identified during a study of blood T cell repertoires in COVID-19. On the study more broadly: The United States, Italy and Spain provided the acute and convalescent COVID-19 samples. Sample material is recorded as cDNA or gDNA derived from T cells, B-cell-depleted T cells, or PBMCs.

Germline CDR1 and CDR2: MNHEY and SMNVEV (reference sequence). The length of the CDR3 is 14 residues. J gave up 3 bases and V 6 bases, and 7 bases lay outside the gene matches. As processed by the authors: By means of reference gene primer amplification, nucleated cell counts were estimated. Assay used: immunoSEQ multiplex PCR; TCRdb lists only in-frame clones, some missing. D and trimming come from the DNA, and the V and J calls and clone size come from that table. The sample holds 200,000 to 250,000 clones, 88% seen once. Source material: peripheral blood. The sequence derives from a woman aged 55-75 years with acute or convalescent COVID-19. The rearrangement joins TRBV27 to TRBJ2-7, with 8 nucleotides matching TRBD1. CDR3 loop: CASSRPGGIYEQYF. Here the CDR3 DNA reads TGTGCCAGCAGCAGGCCAGGGGGCATCTACGAGCAGTACTTC.